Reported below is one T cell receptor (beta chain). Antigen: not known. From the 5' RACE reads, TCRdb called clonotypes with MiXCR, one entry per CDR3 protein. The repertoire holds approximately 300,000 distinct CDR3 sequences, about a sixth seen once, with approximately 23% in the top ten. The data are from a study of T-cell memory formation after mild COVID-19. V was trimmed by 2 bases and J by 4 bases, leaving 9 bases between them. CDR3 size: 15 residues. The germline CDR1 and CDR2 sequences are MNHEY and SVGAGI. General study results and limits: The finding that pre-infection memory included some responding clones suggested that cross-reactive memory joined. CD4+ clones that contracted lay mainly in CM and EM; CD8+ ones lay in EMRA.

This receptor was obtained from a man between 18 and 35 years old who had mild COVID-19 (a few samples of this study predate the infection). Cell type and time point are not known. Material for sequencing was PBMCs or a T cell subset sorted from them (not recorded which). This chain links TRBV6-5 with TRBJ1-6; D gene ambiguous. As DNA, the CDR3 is TGTGCCAGCAGTTACCTAGATGGGTATAATTCACCCCTCCACTTT. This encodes CASSYLDGYNSPLHF.